This is a list of T cell receptor beta chains from one sample in a study of T-cell memory formation after mild COVID-19. TCRdb recomputed calls from the 5' RACE reads with MiXCR, one row per CDR3 protein. Of 410,000 or so distinct CDR3 sequences in the sample, about 22% are singletons; the top ten hold around 13%. Material for sequencing was PBMCs or a T cell subset sorted from them (not recorded which). The origin of the receptors is an adult woman who had mild COVID-19 (a few samples of this study predate the infection). Cell type and time point are not known. Each CDR3 is given with its conserved first and last residue. The order of the fields is J gene, clone size, D gene, V gene, CDR3 protein, CDR3 DNA. A D gene is named only where the DNA matches it firmly. Some rows mark clone size as missing; the rest say once, few, many or name a class of expanded clone.

TRBJ1-1,NA,NA,TRBV20-1,CSARDQGRWTEAFF,TGCAGTGCTAGAGATCAGGGGAGATGGACTGAAGCTTTCTTT
TRBJ1-4,few,NA,TRBV10-3,CAISESGRGFEKLFF,TGTGCCATCAGTGAGTCGGGAAGAGGCTTTGAAAAACTGTTTTTT
TRBJ2-7,NA,NA,TRBV12-3/TRBV12-4,CASSFRPSYEQYF,TGTGCCAGCAGTTTCCGGCCCTCCTACGAGCAGTACTTC
TRBJ2-7,NA,NA,TRBV29-1,CSVIQESSYEQYF,TGCAGCGTTATCCAGGAGTCCTCCTACGAGCAGTACTTC
TRBJ1-1,NA,TRBD1,TRBV2,CASSVNRGNTEAFF,TGTGCCAGCAGTGTGAACAGGGGGAACACTGAAGCTTTCTTT
TRBJ1-1,few,NA,TRBV10-3,CAISGPENTEAFF,TGTGCCATCAGTGGCCCAGAGAACACTGAAGCTTTCTTT
TRBJ2-1,once,NA,TRBV6-2/TRBV6-3,CASRKNSYNEQFF,TGTGCCAGCAGAAAAAATTCCTACAATGAGCAGTTCTTC
TRBJ2-7,few,NA,TRBV5-1,CASSLALGVLTYEQYF,TGCGCCAGCAGCTTGGCCCTTGGGGTCCTGACCTACGAGCAGTACTTC
TRBJ1-6,NA,NA,TRBV14,CASSQDYSGVYNSPLHF,TGTGCCAGCAGCCAAGATTATTCAGGGGTGTATAATTCACCCCTCCACTTT
TRBJ1-2,few,NA,TRBV29-1,CSASVGGTYGYTF,TGCAGCGCCTCAGTCGGGGGCACCTATGGCTACACCTTC
TRBJ1-1,few,NA,TRBV12-3/TRBV12-4,CASSFSVQNTEAFF,TGTGCCAGCAGTTTTTCGGTCCAGAACACTGAAGCTTTCTTT
TRBJ2-3,few,TRBD2,TRBV7-3,CASSLGRGGRTDTQYF,TGTGCCAGCAGCTTAGGGCGGGGGGGTCGCACAGATACGCAGTATTTT
TRBJ2-1,NA,NA,TRBV20-1,CSAEGINEQFF,TGCAGTGCTGAAGGAATCAATGAGCAGTTCTTC
TRBJ2-5,few,TRBD2,TRBV24-1,CATSDGGLAGETQYF,TGTGCCACCAGTGACGGCGGACTAGCGGGAGAGACCCAGTACTTC
TRBJ2-2,few,NA,TRBV20-1,CSARRTTGNTGELFF,TGCAGTGCTAGGAGGACGACAGGGAACACCGGGGAGCTGTTTTTT
TRBJ1-5,NA,NA,TRBV6-2/TRBV6-3,CASSYPRAVGQPQHF,TGTGCCAGCAGTTACCCCAGGGCCGTGGGGCAGCCCCAGCATTTT
TRBJ2-2,few,NA,TRBV6-2/TRBV6-3,CASSDLNTGELFF,TGTGCCAGCAGCGACCTAAACACCGGGGAGCTGTTTTTT
TRBJ2-7,NA,NA,TRBV7-2,CASSNDRFYEQYF,TGTGCCAGCAGTAATGACAGGTTCTACGAGCAGTACTTC
TRBJ1-2,NA,NA,TRBV20-1,CSGGGGYGYTF,TGCAGTGGAGGCGGTGGCTATGGCTACACCTTC
TRBJ2-7,few,TRBD2,TRBV13,CASTPAGRGEYEQYF,TGTGCCAGCACCCCTGCGGGGAGGGGAGAATACGAGCAGTACTTC
TRBJ1-2,NA,NA,TRBV6-5,CAGHLGPHYGYTF,TGTGCCGGGCATCTCGGGCCTCACTATGGCTACACCTTC
TRBJ1-2,NA,TRBD1,TRBV6-1,CASSEGGQGRVYGYTF,TGTGCCAGCAGTGAAGGGGGACAGGGCAGAGTCTATGGCTACACCTTC
TRBJ2-5,NA,NA,TRBV12-3/TRBV12-4,CASSLGVRQTQYF,TGTGCCAGCAGTTTAGGGGTCCGGCAGACCCAGTACTTC
TRBJ2-1,NA,TRBD2,TRBV12-3/TRBV12-4,CASSLPGTSGYNEQFF,TGTGCCAGCAGTTTACCCGGGACTAGCGGATACAATGAGCAGTTCTTC
TRBJ2-3,NA,TRBD1,TRBV7-2,CASSGAGGLDTQYF,TGTGCCAGCAGCGGGGCAGGGGGCTTAGATACGCAGTATTTT
TRBJ2-5,NA,TRBD1,TRBV5-1,CASSPAGQGAGETQYF,TGCGCCAGCAGCCCAGCCGGACAGGGGGCAGGCGAGACCCAGTACTTC
TRBJ2-1,few,TRBD2,TRBV29-1,CSVDFLFSGDNNEQFF,TGCAGCGTTGACTTCCTATTTAGCGGGGACAACAATGAGCAGTTCTTC
TRBJ2-1,NA,NA,TRBV11-3,CASSLRPRPEQFF,TGTGCCAGCAGCTTACGTCCAAGACCTGAGCAGTTCTTC
TRBJ2-1,few,NA,TRBV29-1,CSGGGRWDEQFF,TGCAGCGGGGGCGGTAGGTGGGATGAGCAGTTCTTC
TRBJ2-3,NA,TRBD1,TRBV29-1,CSVEMYDRDSADTQYF,TGCAGCGTTGAAATGTATGACAGGGATTCGGCAGATACGCAGTATTTT
TRBJ1-2,NA,NA,TRBV4-1,CASSQESAGGYTF,TGCGCCAGCAGCCAAGAATCCGCAGGGGGCTACACCTTC
TRBJ1-1,few,NA,TRBV15,CATSRDRFSEAFF,TGTGCCACCAGCAGAGATCGTTTCAGTGAAGCTTTCTTT
TRBJ2-1,NA,NA,TRBV6-1,CASSESYGGYNEQFF,TGTGCCAGCAGTGAAAGTTATGGCGGGTACAATGAGCAGTTCTTC
TRBJ1-1,many,TRBD1,TRBV12-3/TRBV12-4,CASSRDRSGEAFF,TGTGCCAGCAGTCGGGACAGGTCCGGGGAAGCTTTCTTT
TRBJ2-5,few,TRBD2,TRBV7-2,CASSSPGLAGVETQYF,TGTGCCAGCAGCTCACCGGGACTAGCGGGAGTAGAGACCCAGTACTTC
TRBJ2-3,few,NA,TRBV5-6,CASSLGRLSDGDTQYF,TGTGCCAGCAGCTTGGGGCGTCTATCCGACGGGGATACGCAGTATTTT
TRBJ2-7,NA,TRBD1,TRBV10-3,CAISAWGAGDRSSYEQYF,TGTGCCATCAGCGCCTGGGGGGCTGGGGACAGGAGCTCCTACGAGCAGTACTTC
TRBJ2-7,NA,NA,TRBV5-6,CASSLAGEDSYEQYF,TGTGCCAGCAGCTTGGCCGGAGAAGATTCCTACGAGCAGTACTTC
TRBJ2-1,few,TRBD2,TRBV29-1,CSILAGGRYNEQFF,TGCAGCATATTAGCGGGAGGGCGGTACAATGAGCAGTTCTTC
TRBJ2-3,NA,TRBD2,TRBV2,CASSNRLAASTDTQYF,TGTGCCAGCAGTAACCGACTAGCGGCTAGCACAGATACGCAGTATTTT